This is a list of T cell receptor beta chains from one sample in a study of post-analysis software for immune sequencing data. MiXCR, applied by TCRdb to the PCR reads, yields one record per CDR3 protein. The sample includes a few hundred thousand distinct CDR3 sequences, 30% to 45% seen only once; the top ten take less than 6%. The sequencing input was blood. The source of these receptors is a girl aged 5-17 years with multiple sclerosis. Both conserved end residues are part of each CDR3. D genes are given only for firm matches. The size field is filled for only some rows; it gives once, few, many or a size class.

TRBD2	few	TRBV5-1	TRBJ2-7	TGCGCCAGCAGCCTAATAGCGGGAGCGGTCGAGCAGTACTTC	CASSLIAGAVEQYF
-	many	TRBV25-1	TRBJ2-5	TGTGCCAGCAGTGAATCCCGTAAATGGCCAGTGGAGACCCAGTACTTC	CASSESRKWPVETQYF
TRBD2	-	TRBV7-9	TRBJ2-1	TGTGCCAGTTCAGCGGGAGCGTATGAGCAGTTCTTC	CASSAGAYEQFF
TRBD2	many	TRBV5-1	TRBJ2-1	TGCGCCAGCAGGCCGGGGGTAGCGGGAGTTCTTGGTGAGCAGTTCTTC	CASRPGVAGVLGEQFF
-	many	TRBV11-2	TRBJ2-5	TGTGCCAGCAGCTTAGCTGGGCCAGGGGCAGAGACCCAGTACTTC	CASSLAGPGAETQYF
TRBD2	-	TRBV29-1	TRBJ2-3	TGCAGCGCTGGACTAGCGGGGGGGCCAGGGAATACGCAGTATTTT	CSAGLAGGPGNTQYF
-	many	TRBV7-9	TRBJ1-2	TGTGCCAGCAGCTTAGAGGGGTGGAGGGATGGCTACACCTTC	CASSLEGWRDGYTF
TRBD1	-	TRBV15	TRBJ2-6	TGTGCCACCAGCAGAGTATGGGCAGGGGGCGGTAGACCTGGGGCCAACGTCCTGACTTTC	CATSRVWAGGGRPGANVLTF
-	-	TRBV24-1	TRBJ2-2	TGTGCCACCAGTGATTTCAGGGATGGCGGGGAGCTGTTTTTT	CATSDFRDGGELFF
TRBD2	-	TRBV27	TRBJ2-7	TGTGCCAGCAGTTCCGGGACTAGCGGGTACTACGAGCAGTACTTC	CASSSGTSGYYEQYF
-	many	TRBV7-9	TRBJ2-1	TGTGCCAGCAGCTTAGAACTAGCCACTAATGAGCAGTTCTTC	CASSLELATNEQFF
-	-	TRBV3-1	TRBJ2-5	TGTGCCAGCAGCCATAGACAGGGAGGAGCGGAGACCCAGTACTTC	CASSHRQGGAETQYF
-	-	TRBV5-1	TRBJ1-1	TGCGCCAGCAGCTTGGAAACAGACATGAACACTGAAGCTTTCTTT	CASSLETDMNTEAFF
-	-	TRBV9	TRBJ2-1	TGTGCCAGCAGCAGCAGACTCTACAATGAGCAGTTCTTC	CASSSRLYNEQFF
-	many	TRBV27	TRBJ2-1	TGTGCCAGCAGTTGCCGAGGGTTGATTCGTTCCTACAATGAGCAGTTCTTC	CASSCRGLIRSYNEQFF
TRBD2	-	TRBV12-3/TRBV12-4	TRBJ2-3	TGTGCCAGCAGGGCGGGAACTAGCGGGAGGGCTAGCACAGATGCGCAGTATTTT	CASRAGTSGRASTDAQYF
-	many	TRBV5-1	TRBJ2-1	TGCGCCAGCAGCTTGGGACAGGTGATCAATGAGCAGTTCTTC	CASSLGQVINEQFF
TRBD2	-	TRBV27	TRBJ2-1	TGTGCCAGCAGTTCGGGGACTAGCGGGATAGGGAATGAGCAGTTCTTC	CASSSGTSGIGNEQFF
-	many	TRBV6-6	TRBJ2-1	TGTGCCAGCAGTTACTCTCGCTACAATGAGCAGTTCTTC	CASSYSRYNEQFF
TRBD2	-	TRBV6-5	TRBJ2-2	TGTGCCAGCAGACAACTAGCGGGAGGGAACACCGGGGAGCTGTTTTTT	CASRQLAGGNTGELFF
-	-	TRBV20-1	TRBJ1-1	TGCAGTGCCCAAGACCCTGAAGCTTTCTTT	CSAQDPEAFF
-	many	TRBV5-8	TRBJ1-5	TGTGCCAGCAGCGCGGACAGAAGGAACAATCAGCCCCAGCATTTT	CASSADRRNNQPQHF
TRBD1	many	TRBV7-2	TRBJ2-4	TGTGCCAGCAGCTTAGGGGGACAGCGGTACTTC	CASSLGGQRYF
-	-	TRBV6-2/TRBV6-3	TRBJ1-4	TGTGCCAGCAGTTACGCAACAGCGAATGAAAAACTGTTTTTT	CASSYATANEKLFF
-	many	TRBV7-6	TRBJ2-1	TGTGCCAGCAGCTTAAACGGAGCCGGGCCTGGGGAGCAGTTCTTC	CASSLNGAGPGEQFF
TRBD2	-	TRBV11-2	TRBJ2-1	TGTGCCAGCAGCTCGCCTAGCGGGAGGGCCCCTGAGCAGTTCTTC	CASSSPSGRAPEQFF
-	many	TRBV20-1	TRBJ2-5	TGCAGTGCTTCTAGTATCTTGCCTGGAGAGACCCAGTACTTC	CSASSILPGETQYF
TRBD2	many	TRBV28	TRBJ2-5	TGTGCCAGCAGATCTCCGGGACTAGCGGGGGCAGAGACCCAGTACTTC	CASRSPGLAGAETQYF
TRBD1	many	TRBV27	TRBJ2-3	TGTGCCAGCAGACGGACAGGGTCAGATACGCAGTATTTT	CASRRTGSDTQYF
-	many	TRBV6-5	TRBJ2-3	TGTGCCAGCAGTTACTCGGGGCTAGTAGCAGATACGCAGTATTTT	CASSYSGLVADTQYF
-	many	TRBV4-1	TRBJ2-5	TGCGCCAGCAGCCAAGAACCCAGCTTAGAGACCCAGTACTTC	CASSQEPSLETQYF
-	-	TRBV10-3	TRBJ1-2	TGTGCCATCAGGCAGGGTCTGGGCTATGGCTACACCTTC	CAIRQGLGYGYTF
-	-	TRBV10-3	TRBJ2-1	TGTGCCATCAGTGAGGAGGGAGGGGGGCATGAGCAGTTCTTC	CAISEEGGGHEQFF
TRBD1	many	TRBV20-1	TRBJ2-1	TGCAGTGCCCGACAGGGGGCTGTCAATGAGCAGTTCTTC	CSARQGAVNEQFF
-	many	TRBV9	TRBJ2-1	TGTGCCAGCAGCGTAGAGGAGACTGAGCAGTTCTTC	CASSVEETEQFF
-	-	TRBV28	TRBJ2-7	TGTGCCAGCAGTTCCCCTGCGGTAAGGAGCTCCTACGAGCAGTACTTC	CASSSPAVRSSYEQYF